This paragraph reports one TCR beta chain. The germline V and J ends were trimmed by 2 bases and 4 bases, with 18 bases remaining between them. CDR1 is ENHRY and CDR2 is SYGVKD in the germline V gene. The CDR3 runs to 16 residues. The naive CD8 population came from CD45RO-negative cells selected for CCR7, without terminally differentiated effector memory CD45RA+ cells. Donors had no recently reported acute infections or vaccinations and were HIV-negative. This sample was included in a study of shared clonotypes between healthy human individuals. Running of the assay took place at deep level. Profiled with immunoSEQ multiplex PCR; TCRdb holds only in-frame clones, not every one. Among about 2.1 million clones listed, over 85% were seen once.

Sequencing was done on a sample of naive CD8+ T cells from PBMCs. The chain combines TRBV10-3 with TRBJ2-7; possible D gene TRBD1, 6 bases. The receptor's source is a man between 18 and 35 years old in good health. Some clones in this sample may be carry-over from other donors' samples. CDR3: CAISEPPTGLPYEQYF. The CDR3, as DNA: TGTGCCATCAGTGAGCCCCCCACAGGGTTGCCTTACGAGCAGTACTTC.